These 28 T cell receptor beta chains were all obtained from the same sample, sequenced in a study of T cell responses to AZD1222 COVID-19 vaccine. Produced via immunoSEQ multiplex PCR; TCRdb's table is partial and in-frame only. The data contain 100,000 or so clones, about 87% of them seen just once; the ten biggest clones take up 15%. Sequencing was performed on peripheral blood, taken on day 0 of AZD1222 vaccination. Every receptor here comes from an adult in good health.

The chain employs TRBV6-5 and TRBJ1-2; TRBD1 matches at 7 bases. This CDR3 has 14 residues. Germline V gene sequence: CDR1 MNHEY, CDR2 SVGAGI. Trimming removed 8 bases from V and 5 bases from J; junction bases left unmatched: 11. For the CDR3, the DNA is TGTGCCAGCTTGAAGGCCGGGACAGAGTATGGCTACACCTTC. This codes for CASLKAGTEYGYTF.

V gene TRBV7-2 combines with J gene TRBJ2-2; 8 bases line up with TRBD2. J lost 6 bases, V lost 3 bases, and 6 bases had no gene match. In germline, CDR1 is SGHTA, CDR2 FQGNSA. The CDR3 is 15 amino acids. CDR3 coding DNA: TGTGCCAGCAGCTTTTCCGGGAGGGCCCCCGGGGAGCTGTTTTTT. It codes for CASSFSGRAPGELFF.

The chain uses TRBV19 and TRBJ2-2; possible D gene TRBD1, 6 bases. From germline, CDR1 is LNHDA and CDR2 SQIVND (reference sequence). V lost 1 base and J 2 bases, leaving 8 bases between the germline ends. CDR3 length: 15 amino acids. This CDR3 reads CASSIGGLNTGELFF. Here the CDR3 DNA reads TGTGCCAGTAGTATAGGGGGGCTAAACACCGGGGAGCTGTTTTTT.

J is TRBJ1-4 and V is TRBV5-1, with D unclear. Germline CDR1 and CDR2: SGHRS and YFSETQ. The CDR3 loop spans 13 amino acids. Trimming took off 2 bases at V and 7 bases at J, with 9 bases between the two ends. CDR3 sequence reads: CASSFDRTEKLFF. Here the CDR3 DNA reads TGCGCCAGCAGCTTCGACCGGACTGAAAAACTGTTTTTT.

This chain connects TRBV5-1 to TRBJ2-6; 15 positions match TRBD2. V shed 4 bases, J shed 2 bases, and the junction held 4 bases outside the gene matches. Germline loops: CDR1 SGHRS, CDR2 YFSETQ. CDR3 size: 18 residues. Here the CDR3 reads CASSRTSGRATGANVLTF. CDR3 sequence (DNA): TGCGCCAGCAGCCGGACTAGCGGGAGGGCCACTGGGGCCAACGTCCTGACTTTC.

The J gene is TRBJ2-7, the V gene TRBV18, with 7 positions matching TRBD2. This CDR3 is 15 amino acids long. The V gene end was trimmed by 3 bases and the J gene end by 7 bases; junction bases not matched to a gene: 12. The germline V gene encodes CDR1 KGHSH and CDR2 LQKENI. CDR3 loop: CASSPGSGEPGEQYF. The CDR3 coding sequence is TGTGCCAGCTCACCTGGAAGCGGGGAGCCAGGGGAGCAGTACTTC. Complete variable domain (other parts from reference TRBV18 and TRBJ2-7): NAGVMQNPRHLVRRRGQEARLRCSPMKGHSHVYWYRQLPEEGLKFMVYLQKENIIDESGMPKERFSAEFPKEGPSILRIQQVVRGDSAAYFCASSPGSGEPGEQYFGPGTRLTVT.

The CDR3 sequence is CASSPPQGPGANVLTF. In DNA, the CDR3 is TGTGCCAGCTCACCACCGCAGGGCCCTGGGGCCAACGTCCTGACTTTC. The V call is TRBV18, the J call TRBJ2-6; a weak D match, TRBD1 (5 bases). V lost 0 bases and J 2 bases, leaving 8 bases between the germline ends. The length of the CDR3 is 16 residues. Germline CDR1 is KGHSH and CDR2 is LQKENI. The whole variable domain, remainder taken from reference TRBV18 and TRBJ2-6, is NAGVMQNPRHLVRRRGQEARLRCSPMKGHSHVYWYRQLPEEGLKFMVYLQKENIIDESGMPKERFSAEFPKEGPSILRIQQVVRGDSAAYFCASSPPQGPGANVLTFGAGSRLTVL.

This CDR3 is CASSLSSLGGGDTQYF. In DNA, the CDR3 is TGTGCCAGCAGCCTATCCTCGTTAGGCGGGGGGGATACGCAGTATTTT. J is TRBJ2-3 and V is TRBV7-3; 8 bases are shared with TRBD2. Losses at the gene ends were 5 bases for V and 6 bases for J; bases not matched to a gene: 13. The CDR3 runs 16 residues. Germline CDR1 reads SGHTA; CDR2 reads FQGTGA.

This clone has a single count. The rearrangement links TRBV19 to TRBJ1-5, with D hard to call. Germline CDR1 LNHDA, CDR2 SQIVND (reference sequence). Trimming left V 6 bases short and J 6 bases short, with 15 bases between. This CDR3 has 14 amino acids. The CDR3 DNA sequence: TGTGCCAGTAGGACCCACACGGGTATTCAGCCCCAGCATTTT. It translates to CASRTHTGIQPQHF.

The chain employs TRBV19 and TRBJ2-3, with D unclear. The length of the CDR3 is 19 residues. V dropped 1 base and J dropped 5 bases, with 25 bases sitting between them. Germline lookup yields CDR1 LNHDA and CDR2 SQIVND (reference sequence). CDR3 amino acids: CASSIAPPETTDARDTQYF. The CDR3 DNA reads TGTGCCAGTAGTATAGCCCCCCCGGAGACAACCGACGCGAGAGATACGCAGTATTTT.

This clone has more than one count but fewer than ten. The chain carries TRBV7-8 and TRBJ2-7; D is possibly TRBD2 (5 bases). The V gene's germline CDR1 is SGHVS and CDR2 FQNEAQ. The CDR3 consists of 12 residues. Trimming cost V 3 bases and J 6 bases, with 9 bases left between them. The CDR3 spells CASSFGVGEQYF. The CDR3 coding sequence is TGTGCCAGCAGCTTCGGGGTGGGCGAGCAGTACTTC. Variable domain in full (rest from reference TRBV7-8 and TRBJ2-7): GAGVSQSPRYKVAKRGQDVALRCDPISGHVSLFWYQQALGQGPEFLTYFQNEAQLDKSGLPSDRFFAERPEGSVSTLKIQRTQQEDSAVYLCASSFGVGEQYFGPGTRLTVT.

V and J are TRBV10-3 and TRBJ1-1, with D unresolved. This CDR3 region has 14 residues. Germline-derived CDR1 and CDR2 are ENHRY and SYGVKD. Trimming left V 1 base short and J 4 bases short, with 10 bases between. CDR3 loop: CAISELARATEAFF. The CDR3 coding sequence is TGTGCCATCAGTGAGTTGGCGAGGGCCACTGAAGCTTTCTTT.

This chain connects TRBV18 to TRBJ2-7; TRBD1 matches 8 bases. V gave up 2 bases and J gave up 5 bases; unmatched junction bases: 5. This CDR3 is built from 14 residues. Germline-derived CDR1 and CDR2 are KGHSH and LQKENI. The CDR3 sequence is CASSPRQGTDEQYF. The DNA of the CDR3 is TGTGCCAGCTCACCAAGACAGGGGACGGACGAGCAGTACTTC.

V is TRBV7-9 and J is TRBJ1-2; D gene ambiguous. Trimming removed 1 base at V and 5 bases at J, with 11 bases between. Germline values: CDR1 SEHNR, CDR2 FQNEAQ (reference sequence). There are 14 residues in the CDR3. The CDR3 protein is CASSLEGLGYGYTF. CDR3 nucleotides: TGTGCCAGCAGCTTAGAGGGATTAGGGTATGGCTACACCTTC.

A single count supports this clone. This rearrangement joins TRBV2 to TRBJ1-4, with D maybe TRBD1 (5 bases). The CDR3 spans 15 residues. Per germline, CDR1 SNHLY and CDR2 FYNNEI. V was shortened by 2 bases and J by 3 bases, with 10 bases between the two germline ends. CDR3 nucleotide sequence: TGTGCCAGCAGTGAAAGCAGGGTTGCTAATGAAAAACTGTTTTTT. It translates to CASSESRVANEKLFF.

V usage is TRBV5-1 and J usage is TRBJ2-1, with D maybe TRBD2 (6 bases). CDR1 is SGHRS, CDR2 YFSETQ, per germline. The CDR3 has 18 residues. V lost 3 bases, J lost 0 bases, and 19 bases lay in between. The chain's CDR3 is CASSSPTLAASSYNEQFF. CDR3 nucleotides: TGCGCCAGCAGCTCCCCAACACTAGCCGCGAGCTCCTACAATGAGCAGTTCTTC.

This chain links TRBV3-1 (or the pseudogene TRBV3-2) with TRBJ1-3; possible D gene TRBD1, 5 bases. Germline values: CDR1 LGHDT, CDR2 YNNKEL (reference sequence). The CDR3 consists of 16 residues. V was trimmed by 1 base and J by 1 base, leaving 11 bases between them. CDR3 region: CASSQGSGVSGNTIYF. CDR3 bases: TGTGCCAGCAGCCAAGGCTCGGGGGTATCTGGAAACACCATATATTTT.

This chain links TRBV7-9 with TRBJ2-1; the match to TRBD2 covers 12 bases. The CDR3 consists of 18 residues. The germline CDR1 and CDR2 sequences are SEHNR and FQNEAQ (reference sequence). The V gene end was trimmed by 4 bases and the J gene end by 7 bases; junction bases not matched to a gene: 14. CDR3 sequence reads: CASSSRGRTSGVRNEQFF. CDR3 nucleotides: TGTGCCAGCAGCTCCCGCGGGAGGACTAGCGGGGTGAGGAATGAGCAGTTCTTC.

The V gene is TRBV19, the J gene TRBJ2-7; TRBD1 might be the D (6 bases). Trimming shortened V by 4 bases and J by 9 bases, and 13 bases separated the two germline ends. This CDR3 is built from 12 residues. The V gene's germline CDR1 is LNHDA and CDR2 SQIVND (reference sequence). CDR3 in DNA: TGTGCCAGTAGTACCCGGGACATGAGGCAGTACTTC. This translates into CASSTRDMRQYF.

The chain links TRBV5-5 to TRBJ1-1; D is unclear. The germline gives CDR1 SGHKS, CDR2 YYEKEE (reference sequence). The V end lost 5 bases, the J end lost 1 base, and 15 bases lay between the germline ends. The CDR3 spans 15 residues. The CDR3 DNA sequence: TGTGCCAGCAGGCCCCTAACGGCGACGAACACTGAAGCTTTCTTT. Protein sequence: CASRPLTATNTEAFF.

The rearrangement links TRBV27 to TRBJ1-1; D possibly corresponds to TRBD1 (5 bases). The V end lost 3 bases, the J end lost 3 bases, and 11 bases lay between the germline ends. In germline, CDR1 is MNHEY, CDR2 SMNVEV (reference sequence). The CDR3 totals 14 residues. DNA of the CDR3: TGTGCCAGCAGTTTTTCAGGGTGGGACACTGAAGCTTTCTTT. It yields the protein CASSFSGWDTEAFF.

This clone has more than one count but fewer than ten. J is TRBJ2-7 and V is TRBV9, with a possible D match to TRBD1 (7 bases). Germline values: CDR1 SGDLS, CDR2 YYNGEE. The CDR3 extends over 18 amino acids. With 3 bases removed from V and 6 bases from J, the gap between germline ends came to 28 bases. This CDR3 reads CASSANGGGSRSGSEQYF. As DNA, the CDR3 is TGTGCCAGCAGCGCGAATGGAGGGGGCTCCAGGTCGGGGTCCGAGCAGTACTTC.

This chain's CDR3 is CASSFLTGGESPLHF. DNA of the CDR3: TGCGCCAGCAGCTTTCTGACAGGGGGCGAGTCACCCCTCCACTTT. The chain has TRBV4-1 and TRBJ1-6; TRBD1 matches at 10 bases. This CDR3 has 15 residues. Germline-derived CDR1 and CDR2 are MGHRA and YSYEKL. J was trimmed by 10 bases and V by 5 bases; bases with no gene match: 8.

This chain uses TRBV27 with TRBJ2-1, with 11 nucleotides matching TRBD1. The CDR3 totals 17 residues. Per the germline V gene, CDR1 is MNHEY and CDR2 is SMNVEV (reference sequence). J lost 2 bases, V lost 4 bases, and 7 bases had no gene match. The CDR3 here is CASSWVGQGAAYNEQFF. In nucleotides, the CDR3 is TGTGCCAGCAGTTGGGTCGGACAGGGGGCTGCCTACAATGAGCAGTTCTTC.

V is TRBV7-2 and J is TRBJ1-2; weak D call: TRBD1 (6 bases). The CDR3 consists of 14 residues. CDR1 is SGHTA and CDR2 is FQGNSA in the germline V gene. Deletions cut 4 bases from V and 7 bases from J, with 16 bases between. For the CDR3, the DNA is TGTGCCAGCAGCTCGCGGCAGGGGCGAGGTGGCTACACCTTC. This translates into CASSSRQGRGGYTF.

The rearrangement uses TRBV19 and TRBJ1-2; D is undetermined. Germline V gene sequence: CDR1 LNHDA, CDR2 SQIVND (reference sequence). The CDR3 length is 18 residues. The V end was cut by 4 bases, the J end by 1 base, with 22 bases between. CDR3 amino acids: CASSTLPPWQAHNYGYTF. DNA of the CDR3: TGTGCCAGTAGTACCCTCCCTCCTTGGCAGGCCCATAACTATGGCTACACCTTC.

The rearrangement links TRBV5-4 to TRBJ2-3; D not certain. The germline V gene has CDR1 SGHNT and CDR2 YYREEE (reference sequence). The CDR3 is 14 amino acids. The germline V and J ends were trimmed by 0 bases and 1 base, with 6 bases remaining between them. CDR3 in DNA: TGTGCCAGCAGCTTGGACCTACGCACAGATACGCAGTATTTT. It translates to CASSLDLRTDTQYF.

The V call is TRBV4-1, the J call TRBJ1-2; 8 bases match TRBD1. The CDR3 has 13 amino acids. Germline loops: CDR1 MGHRA, CDR2 YSYEKL. The trim removed 3 bases at V and 8 bases at J, leaving 5 bases unmatched. The CDR3 DNA reads as TGCGCCAGCAGCCAGGCGACAGGGGCCGGCTACACCTTC. Protein sequence: CASSQATGAGYTF.